These 32 T cell receptor beta chains were sequenced from one sample in a study of Ad26.COV2.S vaccination and SARS-CoV-2 variants. Treatment meaning: about 20 received Ad26.COV2.S at low or high dose, single or two shots; 5 received placebo; per-sample allocation not given. Sampling happened 63 days after the first vaccine or placebo injection. Using immunoSEQ multiplex PCR, the repertoire was profiled, and TCRdb retains in-frame clones only, with some absent. The sample carries approximately 400,000 clones, about four fifths recorded once. The source material was peripheral blood, sampled in a trial of Ad26.COV2.S vaccine versus placebo. Receptors originate from a person between 18 and 65 years old who received the Ad26.COV2.S COVID-19 vaccine or a placebo.

CDR3 nucleotides: TGTGCCAGCAGCTTTCGGCAGGGGGGTCAGCCCCAGCATTTT. Its translation is CASSFRQGGQPQHF. This sequence joins TRBV5-8 and TRBJ1-5; 7 bases are a match to TRBD1. This CDR3 comprises 14 residues. In germline, CDR1 is SGHTS, CDR2 YDEGEE. V lost 2 bases and J lost 6; bases outside the gene matches: 5.

About this clone itself: The same CDR3 arises from other DNA sequences in this sample as well. The CDR3 region is CASSLGLAGTYEQYF. In DNA form, the CDR3 reads TGTGCCAGCAGCTTAGGGCTAGCGGGGACCTACGAGCAGTACTTC. The chain joins TRBV7-2 to TRBJ2-7; 9 nucleotides agree with TRBD2. The length of the CDR3 is 15 residues. Germline V gene sequence: CDR1 SGHTA, CDR2 FQGNSA. Losses at the gene ends were 1 base for V and 2 bases for J; bases not matched to a gene: 3.

This clone was counted a few times. The chain has TRBV29-1 and TRBJ1-5, with no clear D. Trimming removed 4 bases at V and 7 bases at J, with 11 bases between. The CDR3 length is 12 residues. The germline CDR1 and CDR2 sequences are SQVTM and ANQGSEA. The CDR3 is CSVGELEQPQHF. DNA of the CDR3: TGCAGCGTTGGTGAATTAGAACAGCCCCAGCATTTT.

The chain joins TRBV6-5 to TRBJ2-4; TRBD1 is a possible D gene (6 bases). V gave up 2 bases and J gave up 0 bases, with 11 bases separating them. The length of the CDR3 is 16 residues. Germline V gene lookup returns CDR1 MNHEY and CDR2 SVGAGI. The CDR3 sequence is CASSYGAGEAKNIQYF. The CDR3 DNA sequence: TGTGCCAGCAGTTACGGGGCAGGGGAAGCCAAAAACATTCAGTACTTC.

This rearrangement joins TRBV6-5 to TRBJ2-3; weak D call: TRBD2 (5 bases). The CDR3 totals 13 residues. Germline V lookup: CDR1 MNHEY, CDR2 SVGAGI. Trimming stripped 5 bases from V and 4 bases from J, with 10 bases between. CDR3 residues: CASSTMRADTQYF. Here the CDR3 DNA reads TGTGCCAGCAGTACAATGAGGGCAGATACGCAGTATTTT.

A word on this clone: The identical CDR3 is also encoded by other nucleotide sequences in the sample. The chain combines TRBV5-1 with TRBJ2-2; no clear D gene. The ends were cut back, 5 bases at V and 6 bases at J, with 8 bases in the middle. This CDR3 has 12 amino acids. Germline V CDR1 and CDR2: SGHRS, YFSETQ. The CDR3 DNA reads TGCGCCAGCAGGGCGAGTTCCGGGGAGCTGTTTTTT. Protein: CASRASSGELFF.

In its sample, this clone was seen a few times. This chain joins TRBV15 and TRBJ2-7; TRBD1 matches 7 bases. Germline lookup yields CDR1 LNHNV and CDR2 YYDKDF (reference sequence). CDR3 length equals 15 residues. V dropped 2 bases and J dropped 5; count of bases not matched to a gene: 9. The CDR3 DNA reads TGTGCCACCAGCAGACCCCAGGGGGTTGGCAACGAGCAGTACTTC. It yields the protein CATSRPQGVGNEQYF. The full variable domain, completed using reference TRBV15 and TRBJ2-7, is DAMVIQNPRYQVTQFGKPVTLSCSQTLNHNVMYWYQQKSSQAPKLLFHYYDKDFNNEADTPDNFQSRRPNTSFCFLDIRSPGLGDTAMYLCATSRPQGVGNEQYFGPGTRLTVT.

The genes are TRBV7-9 and TRBJ1-4; weak D call: TRBD1 (6 bases). The V end lost 6 bases, the J end lost 3 bases, and 14 bases lay between the germline ends. This CDR3 has 15 amino acids. The germline gives CDR1 SEHNR, CDR2 FQNEAQ (reference sequence). CDR3 protein: CASSFPQGSNEKLFF. Here the CDR3 DNA reads TGTGCCAGCAGTTTTCCACAGGGTTCTAATGAAAAACTGTTTTTT.

The chain carries TRBV7-2 and TRBJ2-7; D is possibly TRBD2 (6 bases). Germline V lookup: CDR1 SGHTA, CDR2 FQGNSA. This CDR3 spans 13 amino acids. V lost 5 bases, J lost 6 bases, and 14 bases lay in between. The CDR3 sequence is CASSPMEGTEQYF. DNA of the CDR3: TGTGCCAGCAGCCCGATGGAGGGGACCGAGCAGTACTTC.

This chain uses TRBV18 with TRBJ2-1; D possibly corresponds to TRBD1 (6 bases). This CDR3 comprises 15 residues. Trimming left V 3 bases short and J 6 bases short, with 15 bases between. Germline CDR1 reads KGHSH; CDR2 reads LQKENI. The chain's CDR3 is CASSPPGEWGNEQFF. In nucleotides, the CDR3 is TGTGCCAGCTCACCCCCAGGGGAATGGGGCAATGAGCAGTTCTTC.

The chain recombines TRBV2 with TRBJ2-1; D is possibly TRBD2 (5 bases). Germline V gene data show CDR1 as SNHLY and CDR2 as FYNNEI. With 8 bases removed from V and 8 bases from J, the gap between germline ends came to 25 bases. The CDR3 is 16 amino acids. The CDR3 region is CASELSDLLEMYEQFF. CDR3 DNA: TGTGCCAGCGAATTAAGCGACTTACTAGAGATGTATGAGCAGTTCTTC.

The gene calls are TRBV6-5 and TRBJ2-7; TRBD1 agrees at 10 bases. In germline, CDR1 is MNHEY, CDR2 SVGAGI. Germline trimming cut 4 bases from V and 3 bases from J; bases unmatched to any gene: 6. CDR3 size: 15 residues. For the CDR3, the DNA is TGTGCCAGCAGTTTACCCCGGACAGGGGGCTACGAGCAGTACTTC. Translating gives CASSLPRTGGYEQYF.

J is TRBJ2-5 and V is TRBV5-1, with D unresolved. CDR1 is SGHRS, CDR2 YFSETQ, per germline. CDR3 size: 15 residues. V shed 5 bases and J shed 7 bases, with 21 bases lying between them. The CDR3 sequence is CASSSAADGVGTQYF. The CDR3 region has the DNA TGCGCCAGCAGTTCGGCAGCCGACGGAGTGGGGACCCAGTACTTC.

The V and J genes are TRBV5-1 and TRBJ1-2, with D uncertain. This CDR3 has 14 amino acids. Germline V CDR1 and CDR2: SGHRS, YFSETQ. The V gene lost 0 bases and the J gene lost 8 bases, with 14 bases spanning the gap. DNA of the CDR3: TGCGCCAGCAGCTTGGAGGTTTCGGGCGGGGGCTACACCTTC. It codes for CASSLEVSGGGYTF. Filled out from reference TRBV5-1 and TRBJ1-2, the complete variable domain reads KAGVTQTPRYLIKTRGQQVTLSCSPISGHRSVSWYQQTPGQGLQFLFEYFSETQRNKGNFPGRFSGRQFSNSRSEMNVSTLELGDSALYLCASSLEVSGGGYTFGSGTRLTVV.

The chain couples TRBV19 to TRBJ1-1; 7 bases agree with TRBD1. The germline gives CDR1 LNHDA, CDR2 SQIVND (reference sequence). V dropped 5 bases and J dropped 3; count of bases not matched to a gene: 12. The CDR3 extends over 16 amino acids. The CDR3 DNA reads as TGTGCCAGTAGTTCCTCAGGGGGGAGGCTGTACACTGAAGCTTTCTTT. Residues: CASSSSGGRLYTEAFF.

This chain joins TRBV5-1 and TRBJ2-7; the D gene is possibly TRBD1 (6 bases). There are 13 residues in the CDR3. V was clipped by 5 bases and J by 5 bases, with 14 bases between them. CDR1 is SGHRS and CDR2 is YFSETQ in the germline V gene. The chain's CDR3 is CASRRQGFDEQYF. CDR3 in DNA: TGCGCCAGCAGGCGGCAGGGGTTTGACGAGCAGTACTTC.

V gene TRBV6-6 combines with J gene TRBJ1-6, with 7 bases that match TRBD1. CDR1 and CDR2 from the germline V gene are MNHNY and SVGAGI (reference sequence). Unmatched junction bases numbered 8, after V lost 5 bases and J lost 7 bases. The CDR3 contains 15 residues. The CDR3 here is CASSRSGTANSPLHF. CDR3 DNA sequence: TGTGCCAGCAGTCGATCCGGGACAGCAAATTCACCCCTCCACTTT.

In its sample, this clone was seen a few times. The chain recombines TRBV3-1 (or the pseudogene TRBV3-2) with TRBJ1-2, with a weak D call TRBD1 (5 bases). The length of the CDR3 is 15 residues. Germline-derived CDR1 and CDR2 are LGHDT and YNNKEL (reference sequence). The ends were cut back, 1 base at V and 9 bases at J, with 18 bases in the middle. CDR3 DNA: TGTGCCAGCAGCCAAGCCACAGGTATGAGTGCGAGCTACACCTTC. This codes for CASSQATGMSASYTF.

The chain is built from TRBV30 and TRBJ2-1; D could derive from TRBD1 or TRBD2 (6 bases each). The CDR3 consists of 15 residues. CDR1 and CDR2 (germline): GTSNPN, SVGIG (reference sequence). V lost 6 bases to trimming and J lost 6 bases, with 21 bases between them. CDR3 protein: CACPLRLGGVNEQFF. CDR3 nucleotide sequence: TGTGCCTGCCCCCTTCGTTTGGGGGGCGTCAATGAGCAGTTCTTC.

This sequence joins TRBV6-5 and TRBJ1-6; unclear D gene. The V end lost 2 bases, the J end lost 13 bases, and 15 bases lay between the germline ends. Germline V gene sequence: CDR1 MNHEY, CDR2 SVGAGI. This CDR3 region has 14 residues. The CDR3 sequence: CASSYRNSWRPLHF. The CDR3 nucleotides are TGTGCCAGCAGTTACCGGAATTCGTGGAGGCCCCTCCACTTT.

The chain links TRBV27 to TRBJ1-4; 7 bases line up with TRBD1. V lost 4 bases, J lost 4 bases, and 3 bases stayed unmatched. Germline CDR1 MNHEY, CDR2 SMNVEV (reference sequence). The CDR3 runs 14 residues. The CDR3 region is CASSWDRFNEKLFF. The CDR3 DNA sequence: TGTGCCAGCAGTTGGGACAGATTTAATGAAAAACTGTTTTTT.

The CDR3 here is CASSLTGPTRTSDTQYF. Written as DNA, the CDR3 is TGTGCCAGCAGCTTAACCGGGCCAACTAGAACCTCAGATACGCAGTATTTT. The chain combines TRBV7-3 with TRBJ2-3; D perhaps matches TRBD2 (5 bases). The V gene lost 0 bases and the J gene lost 4 bases, with 17 bases spanning the gap. Per germline, CDR1 SGHTA and CDR2 FQGTGA. The CDR3 runs to 17 residues.

Only a few counts were recorded for this clone. This chain uses TRBV5-8 with TRBJ1-5; possibly TRBD1 for D (6 bases). Germline V gives CDR1 SGHTS, CDR2 YDEGEE. The CDR3 contains 16 residues. Trimming took off 0 bases at V and 1 base at J, with 11 bases between the two ends. CDR3: CASSLAEGGSNQPQHF. CDR3 DNA sequence: TGTGCCAGCAGCTTGGCCGAGGGGGGAAGCAATCAGCCCCAGCATTTT.

J is TRBJ2-6 and V is TRBV5-1, with no clear D. The CDR3 length is 16 residues. V was cut by 4 bases and J by 0 bases, with 11 bases left in between. The germline V gene has CDR1 SGHRS and CDR2 YFSETQ. CDR3 residues: CASSLNLYSGANVLTF. The CDR3 bases are TGCGCCAGCAGCCTCAATCTATACTCTGGGGCCAACGTCCTGACTTTC.

This chain connects TRBV11-2 to TRBJ1-1, with 7 bases that match TRBD1. V was clipped by 3 bases and J by 4 bases; unmatched bases: 5. CDR3 length equals 14 residues. Germline-derived CDR1 and CDR2 are SGHAT and FQNNGV. The CDR3 coding sequence is TGTGCCAGCAGCTTCACTCAGGGGGGCACTGAAGCTTTCTTT. This translates into CASSFTQGGTEAFF.

The genes are TRBV30 and TRBJ1-2; D is unresolved. The germline gives CDR1 GTSNPN, CDR2 SVGIG (reference sequence). This CDR3 has 13 amino acids. Trimming took off 7 bases at V and 8 bases at J, with 20 bases between the two ends. The CDR3 DNA is TGTGCCTCTATTGAGTACAACTGGGGAGGCTACACCTTC. Amino acids: CASIEYNWGGYTF.

V gene TRBV5-1 combines with J gene TRBJ2-2, with 9 bases that match TRBD1. Germline loops: CDR1 SGHRS, CDR2 YFSETQ. The CDR3 totals 17 residues. The ends lost 4 bases at V and 7 bases at J; junction bases unmatched: 14. The CDR3 DNA reads as TGCGCCAGCAGCCTCTCACAGGGGGCTCTCCTGGGCGGGGAGCTGTTTTTT. This encodes CASSLSQGALLGGELFF.

This clone was observed a handful of times. The chain couples TRBV5-5 to TRBJ1-1, with D hard to call. V was clipped by 2 bases and J by 5 bases, with 19 bases between them. The CDR3 has 16 amino acids. Germline V gene data show CDR1 as SGHKS and CDR2 as YYEKEE (reference sequence). The CDR3 here is CASSFFVPYGGTEAFF. The CDR3 DNA is TGTGCCAGCAGCTTCTTTGTTCCGTACGGTGGGACTGAAGCTTTCTTT.

The V and J genes are TRBV7-9 and TRBJ1-4; 9 positions match TRBD1. The V gene end was trimmed by 5 bases and the J gene end by 3 bases; junction bases not matched to a gene: 7. The length of the CDR3 is 16 residues. CDR1 is SEHNR, CDR2 FQNEAQ, per germline (reference sequence). The chain's CDR3 is CASSQGTGTPNEKLFF. CDR3 nucleotides: TGTGCCAGCAGCCAGGGGACAGGGACCCCTAATGAAAAACTGTTTTTT. Full variable domain (remainder filled in from reference TRBV7-9 and TRBJ1-4): DTGVSQNPRHKITKRGQNVTFRCDPISEHNRLYWYRQTLGQGPEFLTYFQNEAQLEKSRLLSDRFSAERPKGSFSTLEIQRTEQGDSAMYLCASSQGTGTPNEKLFFGSGTQLSVL.

The V and J genes are TRBV3-1 (or the pseudogene TRBV3-2) and TRBJ1-3; unclear D gene. Trimming stripped 3 bases from V and 4 bases from J, with 10 bases between. The CDR3 has 14 residues. In germline, CDR1 is LGHDT, CDR2 YNNKEL (reference sequence). The CDR3 DNA reads as TGTGCCAGCAGCCAGTCGGTCTCCGGAAACACCATATATTTT. Amino acids: CASSQSVSGNTIYF.

This clone was seen only once. V and J are TRBV10-3 and TRBJ2-2; possibly TRBD1 for D (6 bases). In germline, CDR1 is ENHRY, CDR2 SYGVKD. The CDR3 sequence is 13 residues long. The CDR3 bases are TGTGCGCCACACAGGGTGGGCACCGGGGAGCTGTTTTTT. Encoded protein: CAPHRVGTGELFF.

In its sample, this clone was seen a few times. The chain uses TRBV27 and TRBJ2-2; 7 bases are shared with TRBD1. The CDR3 has 16 amino acids. Germline V gene lookup returns CDR1 MNHEY and CDR2 SMNVEV (reference sequence). Losses at the gene ends were 6 bases for V and 14 bases for J; bases not matched to a gene: 21. CDR3 residues: CASRDGTPDRLKPLFF. Here the CDR3 DNA reads TGTGCCAGCAGGGACGGGACCCCGGACAGGCTTAAACCTCTGTTTTTT.